The 18 T cell receptor beta chains below come from one sample, sequenced in a study of molecular identifiers for immune sequencing clone quantification. TCRdb reprocessed the PCR reads with MiXCR, giving one entry per CDR3 protein. The table lists 250,000 to 350,000 distinct CDR3 sequences, around 21% of them singletons. The sample was naive CD8+ T cells from blood, with Jurkat cell RNA spiked in. Subset indicated: FACS-sorted CD8+CD4-CCR7+CD45RA+ naive T cells. Every receptor here comes from a human donor in good health. Some libraries in this study had Jurkat cell RNA spiked in.

The genes are TRBV6-2 or TRBV6-3 and TRBJ2-3, with 8 positions matching TRBD2. Germline loops: CDR1 MNHEY, CDR2 SVGEGT. J lost 5 bases, V lost 2 bases, and 9 bases had no gene match. The CDR3 runs 16 residues. The CDR3 DNA reads TGTGCCAGCAGTTACATGGTTGGTAGCGGGAAAGATACGCAGTATTTT. It specifies CASSYMVGSGKDTQYF.

The chain has TRBV10-3 and TRBJ1-5; 9 bases are a match to TRBD1. Germline loops: CDR1 ENHRY, CDR2 SYGVKD. The CDR3 has 15 residues. V lost 5 bases and J lost 6; bases outside the gene matches: 8. CDR3 in DNA: TGTGCCATCAGTTCCCCGGGACAGGGTGGTCAGCCCCAGCATTTT. As protein: CAISSPGQGGQPQHF.

This clonotype has just one count. The chain recombines TRBV4-1 with TRBJ2-1; D is unresolved. The CDR3 runs to 14 residues. Trimming pared 1 base from V and 9 bases from J, leaving 13 bases between. Germline loops: CDR1 MGHRA, CDR2 YSYEKL. The CDR3 spells CASSQVPVRIEQFF. DNA of the CDR3: TGCGCCAGCAGCCAAGTTCCGGTAAGGATTGAGCAGTTCTTC.

To note about this clonotype: Germline and junction disagree at one end, which may indicate a read error. The chain combines TRBV7-3 with TRBJ2-1; no clear D. Germline V gene data show CDR1 as SGHTA and CDR2 as FQGTGA. This CDR3 is built from 13 residues. CDR3 DNA sequence: TGTGCCAGCAGCTTATTAGCTGGGAATGAGCAGTCCTTC. Amino acids: CASSLLAGNEQSF.

The rearrangement joins TRBV4-1 to TRBJ2-3; TRBD2 matches 7 bases. After removal of 3 bases from V and 6 bases from J, the junction contained 12 bases not matched to a gene. Germline CDR1 and CDR2: MGHRA and YSYEKL. CDR3 length: 16 amino acids. The CDR3 DNA reads as TGCGCCAGCAGCCAGGTCTGGGGACGGGGAGGGGATACGCAGTATTTT. Translated: CASSQVWGRGGDTQYF.

A remark on this clonotype: Possible read error: a much larger clone is one base away. The rearrangement joins TRBV28 to TRBJ2-3; D is perhaps TRBD1 (6 bases). Germline V lookup: CDR1 MDHEN, CDR2 SYDVKM. The CDR3 spans 16 residues. Trimming cost V 5 bases and J 4 bases, with 19 bases left between them. The CDR3: CASSISGVRIADTQYF. DNA of the CDR3: TGTGCCAGCAGTATTTCAGGGGTTCGTATCGCAGATACGCAGTATTTT.

In the case of this clonotype: Possible read error: a much larger clone is one base away. V is TRBV19 and J is TRBJ1-2; D unclear. V was pared by 5 bases and J by 8 bases, with 18 bases between. The CDR3 is made up of 14 amino acids. Per germline, CDR1 LNHDA and CDR2 SQIVND (reference sequence). The CDR3 DNA follows: TGTGCCAGTAGTGTCGAGACACCCCGAGGGGGCTACACCTTC. This gives the protein CASSVETPRGGYTF.

V gene TRBV10-3 combines with J gene TRBJ2-7, with TRBD1 as a possible D gene (5 bases). The CDR3 loop spans 13 amino acids. V gave up 10 bases and J gave up 0 bases, with 13 bases separating them. Per germline, CDR1 ENHRY and CDR2 SYGVKD. Here the CDR3 reads CATASDISYEQYF. CDR3 DNA sequence: TGTGCCACAGCCTCGGACATCTCCTACGAGCAGTACTTC.

This clonotype was seen only a few times. The chain recombines TRBV4-3 with TRBJ1-4; 7 bases align to TRBD1. Per the germline V gene, CDR1 is LGHNA and CDR2 is YSLEER. V lost 0 bases, J lost 7 bases, and 5 bases stayed unmatched. The CDR3 loop spans 15 amino acids. DNA of the CDR3: TGCGCCAGCAGCCAAGAAGGGGGCTCGGGTGAAAAACTGTTTTTT. This gives the protein CASSQEGGSGEKLFF.

In regard to this clonotype: One base away lies a much larger clone, so this may be a sequencing read error. The genes are TRBV7-9 and TRBJ2-7, with D unclear. The germline CDR1 and CDR2 sequences are SEHNR and FQNEAQ (reference sequence). Trimming stripped 5 bases from V and 3 bases from J, with 8 bases between. CDR3 length: 12 residues. DNA for the CDR3: TGTGCCAGCAGCCCGATTTGCTACGAGCAGTACTTC. This gives the protein CASSPICYEQYF.

This clonotype was counted only a few times. The chain employs TRBV10-3 and TRBJ1-2; D unresolved. The V gene's germline CDR1 is ENHRY and CDR2 SYGVKD. The CDR3 is 13 residues long. Trimming removed 3 bases from V and 3 bases from J, with 8 bases in between. In nucleotides, the CDR3 is TGTGCCATCAGTGATCGGGGAGACTATGGCTACACCTTC. Amino acid sequence: CAISDRGDYGYTF.

This clonotype was found a few times. V usage is TRBV7-9 and J usage is TRBJ2-7; 10 bases map to TRBD1. The CDR3 covers 16 residues. Germline CDR1 and CDR2: SEHNR and FQNEAQ (reference sequence). With 1 base clipped from V and 2 bases from J, the junction kept 5 bases outside the gene matches. For the CDR3, the DNA is TGTGCCAGCAGCTTAGGATGGGGACAGGGGACCTACGAGCAGTACTTC. Encoded protein: CASSLGWGQGTYEQYF.

The table lists this clonotype with many counts. The chain joins TRBV7-2 to TRBJ2-3, with 7 bases that match TRBD1. The CDR3 contains 15 residues. From germline, CDR1 is SGHTA and CDR2 FQGNSA. The V and J ends lost 5 bases and 3 bases, in that order; junction bases with no gene match: 8. The CDR3 DNA sequence: TGTGCCAGCAGCACGCAGGGGGTTCCGACAGATACGCAGTATTTT. It codes for CASSTQGVPTDTQYF.

This clonotype has a count of ten or more. This chain joins TRBV2 and TRBJ2-1, with D perhaps being TRBD1 or TRBD2 (5 bases each). Trimming stripped 6 bases from V and 0 bases from J, with 9 bases between. Germline V lookup: CDR1 SNHLY, CDR2 FYNNEI. This CDR3 is built from 14 residues. CDR3 in amino acids: CASRGDSSYNEQFF. In nucleotides, the CDR3 is TGTGCCAGCAGGGGAGACAGCTCCTACAATGAGCAGTTCTTC.

This clonotype was seen at least ten times. The chain carries TRBV20-1 and TRBJ2-3, with 10 bases matching TRBD2. Germline V gene lookup returns CDR1 DFQATT and CDR2 SNEGSKA (reference sequence). The length of the CDR3 is 15 residues. The V gene end was trimmed by 2 bases and the J gene end by 5 bases; junction bases not matched to a gene: 7. The CDR3 protein is CSARIAGGAVDTQYF. The DNA for the CDR3 is TGCAGTGCTAGAATAGCGGGAGGAGCGGTAGATACGCAGTATTTT.

This clonotype was seen many times. V and J are TRBV19 and TRBJ1-1, with 8 bases identical to TRBD1. CDR3 length: 15 residues. Germline V CDR1 and CDR2: LNHDA, SQIVND (reference sequence). The ends lost 8 bases at V and 3 bases at J; junction bases unmatched: 11. This CDR3 is CASFNAQGAYTEAFF. CDR3 DNA sequence: TGTGCCAGTTTCAACGCCCAGGGGGCATACACTGAAGCTTTCTTT.

Points on this clonotype: One end of the junction does not line up with germline, which may come from a read error. The rearrangement uses TRBV6-5 and TRBJ1-1; maybe TRBD1 (6 bases). Per the germline V gene, CDR1 is MNHEY and CDR2 is SVGAGI. The CDR3 contains 14 residues. In DNA, the CDR3 is TGCGCCAGCAGTTCAGGGGACATGAACACTGAAGCTTTCTTT. Protein: CASSSGDMNTEAFF.

This clonotype was seen repeatedly, ten times or more. The chain recombines TRBV7-9 with TRBJ1-4; 8 nucleotides line up with TRBD1. Trimming took 5 bases from V and 8 from J; bases not matched to a gene: 13. Germline V gene lookup returns CDR1 SEHNR and CDR2 FQNEAQ (reference sequence). The CDR3 loop spans 16 amino acids. The CDR3 sequence is CASSPRPDRGGEKLFF. CDR3 sequence (DNA): TGTGCCAGCAGCCCACGACCAGACAGGGGAGGAGAAAAACTGTTTTTT.